The entry below describes one T cell receptor beta chain. This sample is drawn from a study of cytomegalovirus exposure and HLA in healthy donors. Trimming cost V 5 bases and J 15 bases; bases outside gene matches: 13. Germline V gene data show CDR1 as SGHNT and CDR2 as YENEEA. The CDR3 covers 13 residues. The PCR ran on 60 Vbeta and 13 Jbeta primers. This table comes from immunoSEQ multiplex PCR, and its TCRdb copy is limited to in-frame clones, with some not included. Counted here are about 83,000 clones, more than 65% occurring once; the ten biggest clones make up about 7.7%. V and J are TRBV11-3 and TRBJ2-1; the match to TRBD2 covers 7 bases. The sequencing input was PBMCs. This TCR derives from a man between 60 and 75 years old in good health and CMV-seronegative. CDR3 bases: TGTGCCAGCAGCCAGAGAGGACTAGAAAAGTTGTTCTTC. Translation gives CASSQRGLEKLFF.